This T cell receptor beta chain comes out of a study of blood T cell repertoires in COVID-19. Regarding this clone: This CDR3 is also generated by other DNA sequences in the sample.

The CDR3 length is 12 residues. V was pared by 2 bases and J by 5 bases, with 7 bases between. Germline lookup yields CDR1 SGHRS and CDR2 YFSETQ. Measured with immunoSEQ multiplex PCR; TCRdb has only the in-frame clones, and not every one. The sample lists 110,000 or so clones; about 84% were seen once. Input material: peripheral blood. The sequence came from a man aged 50-59 years with acute or convalescent COVID-19. The chain combines TRBV5-1 with TRBJ2-5; no definite D call. This CDR3 reads CASSLRGETQYF. The CDR3 bases are TGCGCCAGCAGCTTACGAGGCGAGACCCAGTACTTC.